This T cell receptor (beta chain) was documented in a study of persistence of HIV-infected CD4 T cells. The study, taken as a whole, reports: Rare CMV-responding cells carrying HIV-1 proviruses were not analyzed separately for TCR.

About this clone itself: Its specificity is unknown.

Cells were stimulated nonspecifically with anti-CD3/anti-CD28 magnetic beads. CD4+ T cells upregulating both CD40 ligand and CD69 were sorted as responding cells. Donors had undetectable plasma HIV-1 RNA, under 50 copies/mL, for 4+ years. V gave up 4 bases and J gave up 0 bases, with 16 bases separating them. Germline assignment: CDR1 LGHDT and CDR2 YNNKEL (reference sequence). The CDR3 runs to 17 residues. The immunoSEQ assay was version 4, run in survey mode. Produced via immunoSEQ multiplex PCR; TCRdb's table is partial and in-frame only. The data contain more than 35,000 clones, about nine tenths of them singletons.

This receptor was identified in an adult man with HIV who was CMV-seropositive. V gene TRBV3-1 (or the pseudogene TRBV3-2) combines with J gene TRBJ1-3; tentative D call: TRBD1 (5 bases). The material sequenced was CD4+ T cells sorted from PBMCs after roughly 17-hour stimulation, taken from a patient who received antiretroviral therapy. CDR3 coding DNA: TGTGCCAGCAGCCTGTTGCTCACAGGCAGCTCTGGAAACACCATATATTTT. Translating it yields CASSLLLTGSSGNTIYF.